Below, 21 T cell receptor beta chains from the same sample are listed, as sequenced in a study of control samples from healthy donors and cancer patients. The table came from immunoSEQ multiplex PCR; TCRdb's copy has only in-frame clones and leaves some out. The sample yields 120,000 or so clones, over 75% seen once. The sequenced material came from blood. The receptors were gathered from a man in his 60s in good health.

In this sample, this clone turned up once. The chain recombines TRBV30 with TRBJ1-4; D gene unclear. Germline V CDR1 and CDR2: GTSNPN, SVGIG (reference sequence). Trimming shortened V by 4 bases and J by 8 bases, and 14 bases separated the two germline ends. The CDR3 is 13 amino acids. The CDR3 loop is CAWKSFEVEKLFF. CDR3 nucleotide sequence: TGTGCCTGGAAGAGTTTTGAGGTGGAAAAACTGTTTTTT. The variable domain in full, with the rest retrieved from reference TRBV30 and TRBJ1-4, is SQTIHQWPATLVQPVGSPLSLECTVEGTSNPNLYWYRQAAGRGLQLLFYSVGIGQISSEVPQNLSASRPQDRQFILSSKKLLLSDSGFYLCAWKSFEVEKLFFGSGTQLSVL.

Here the CDR3 DNA reads TGTGCCACCAGCATTGGCGGGGGCCTCCTTAATTCACCCCTCCACTTT. Protein: CATSIGGGLLNSPLHF. The chain is built from TRBV15 and TRBJ1-6; TRBD1 might be the D (6 bases). In germline, CDR1 is LNHNV, CDR2 YYDKDF (reference sequence). This CDR3 region has 16 residues. Trimming shortened V by 4 bases and J by 6 bases, and 16 bases separated the two germline ends.

The rearrangement uses TRBV4-3 and TRBJ2-7; D is unclear. V lost 2 bases and J 3 bases, leaving 8 bases between the germline ends. CDR3 size: 13 residues. Germline loops: CDR1 LGHNA, CDR2 YSLEER. The CDR3 spells CASSQSTSYEQYF. CDR3 sequence (DNA): TGCGCCAGCAGCCAATCCACAAGCTACGAGCAGTACTTC.

This clone appeared a few times. The V and J genes are TRBV5-1 and TRBJ1-1; a possible D gene is TRBD1 (5 bases). V was clipped by 6 bases and J by 4 bases, with 16 bases between them. Germline values: CDR1 SGHRS, CDR2 YFSETQ. The CDR3 loop spans 14 amino acids. CDR3 amino acids: CASTYGGAATEAFF. The CDR3 region has the DNA TGCGCCAGCACATACGGAGGGGCGGCCACTGAAGCTTTCTTT. Full variable domain (outside the CDR3, taken from reference TRBV5-1 and TRBJ1-1): KAGVTQTPRYLIKTRGQQVTLSCSPISGHRSVSWYQQTPGQGLQFLFEYFSETQRNKGNFPGRFSGRQFSNSRSEMNVSTLELGDSALYLCASTYGGAATEAFFGQGTRLTVV.

The chain recombines TRBV4-2 with TRBJ1-2; D not resolved. Germline V gene sequence: CDR1 LGHNA, CDR2 YNFKEQ. This CDR3 is 14 amino acids long. The V and J ends lost 0 bases and 6 bases respectively, with 11 bases between them. The CDR3 here is CASSQDRVVNGYTF. The CDR3 DNA sequence: TGTGCCAGCAGCCAAGATCGAGTGGTAAATGGCTACACCTTC.

The gene calls are TRBV2 and TRBJ1-2; 11 nucleotides align to TRBD1. This CDR3 has 13 amino acids. Germline V CDR1 and CDR2: SNHLY, FYNNEI. After removal of 7 bases from V and 5 bases from J, the junction contained 3 bases not matched to a gene. As DNA, the CDR3 is TGTGCCAGCACCCGGGACAGGGGGTATGGCTACACCTTC. The encoded protein is CASTRDRGYGYTF.

The CDR3 loop reads CASSALAGPEEKLFF. Here the CDR3 DNA reads TGTGCCAGTAGTGCGCTCGCCGGGCCGGAGGAAAAACTGTTTTTT. The chain uses TRBV19 and TRBJ1-4; D gene uncertain. The CDR3 length is 15 residues. Trimming left V 5 bases short and J 8 bases short, with 18 bases between. CDR1 and CDR2 (germline): LNHDA, SQIVND (reference sequence).

CDR3 amino acids: CASSLQAGANVLTF. CDR3 nucleotides: TGCGCCAGCAGCTTGCAGGCTGGGGCCAACGTCCTGACTTTC. This chain connects TRBV5-1 to TRBJ2-6; no clear D. V was trimmed by 1 base and J by 2 bases, leaving 4 bases between them. This CDR3 contains 14 residues. Germline V gene lookup returns CDR1 SGHRS and CDR2 YFSETQ.

The V call is TRBV12-2, the J call TRBJ1-5; TRBD1 is the table's D call, not checked against the DNA. TRBV12-2 is annotated as a pseudogene. The length of the CDR3 is 16 residues. The CDR3 is CASRSSHRDRRQPQHF. The CDR3 DNA sequence: TGTGCAAGTCGCTCCTCTCACCGGGACAGGCGTCAGCCCCAGCATTTT.

The chain is built from TRBV6-5 and TRBJ2-4; the D gene is possibly TRBD1 (5 bases). Trimming removed 3 bases at V and 0 bases at J, with 9 bases between. CDR3 length: 15 amino acids. Germline V gene lookup returns CDR1 MNHEY and CDR2 SVGAGI. Here the CDR3 DNA reads TGTGCCAGCAGTTATGCAGGGTTAGCCAAAAACATTCAGTACTTC. Its translation: CASSYAGLAKNIQYF.

The chain links TRBV5-1 to TRBJ2-2; 8 bases are shared with TRBD2. The germline V gene has CDR1 SGHRS and CDR2 YFSETQ. V trimming: 4 bases; J trimming: 5 bases; junction bases outside the gene matches: 7. This CDR3 has 15 amino acids. The DNA of the CDR3 is TGCGCCAGCAGCACCCAGCGGGGGACGACCGGGGAGCTGTTTTTT. It specifies CASSTQRGTTGELFF.

This sequence joins TRBV5-1 and TRBJ2-7, with 10 bases fitting TRBD1. V lost 3 bases and J lost 0; bases outside the gene matches: 3. Germline V CDR1 and CDR2: SGHRS, YFSETQ. There are 15 residues in the CDR3. The CDR3 loop reads CASSWDRGSSYEQYF. DNA of the CDR3: TGCGCCAGCAGCTGGGACAGGGGAAGCTCCTACGAGCAGTACTTC.

This chain links TRBV6-1 with TRBJ1-2; D is ambiguous. The CDR3 runs to 12 residues. Trimming removed 1 base at V and 5 bases at J, with 5 bases between. Germline CDR1 MNHNS, CDR2 SASEGT. CDR3 in amino acids: CASSEGGYGYTF. In DNA, the CDR3 is TGTGCCAGCAGTGAAGGAGGATATGGCTACACCTTC.

This clone has more than one count but fewer than ten. The gene calls are TRBV30 and TRBJ1-1; perhaps TRBD1 as D (6 bases). Germline CDR1 and CDR2: GTSNPN and SVGIG (reference sequence). The CDR3 is made up of 14 amino acids. V lost 1 base to trimming and J lost 4 bases, with 13 bases between them. The CDR3 nucleotides read TGTGCCTGGAGTGCGAAAACAGGGAGCACTGAAGCTTTCTTT. Its translation: CAWSAKTGSTEAFF.

In this sample, this clone turned up once. The rearrangement links TRBV5-1 to TRBJ2-7; the match to TRBD1 covers 7 bases. Germline CDR1 SGHRS, CDR2 YFSETQ. This CDR3 region has 15 residues. J gave up 0 bases and V 0 bases, and 3 bases lay outside the gene matches. The DNA for the CDR3 is TGCGCCAGCAGCTTGGTTGGGGACAGCTCCTACGAGCAGTACTTC. Its translation is CASSLVGDSSYEQYF. The entire variable domain, with the rest obtained from reference TRBV5-1 and TRBJ2-7, is as follows: KAGVTQTPRYLIKTRGQQVTLSCSPISGHRSVSWYQQTPGQGLQFLFEYFSETQRNKGNFPGRFSGRQFSNSRSEMNVSTLELGDSALYLCASSLVGDSSYEQYFGPGTRLTVT.

This chain links TRBV7-2 with TRBJ2-3; 9 bases align to TRBD2. The CDR3 consists of 17 residues. CDR1 is SGHTA, CDR2 FQGNSA, per germline. V shed 1 base, J shed 2 bases, and the junction held 7 bases outside the gene matches. The chain's CDR3 is CASSLVGGGVSTDTQYF. The CDR3 nucleotides read TGTGCCAGCAGCTTAGTCGGCGGGGGGGTATCCACAGATACGCAGTATTTT. Using reference TRBV7-2 and TRBJ2-3 for the parts outside the CDR3, the full variable domain is GAGVSQSPSNKVTEKGKDVELRCDPISGHTALYWYRQSLGQGLEFLIYFQGNSAPDKSGLPSDRFSAERTGGSVSTLTIQRTQQEDSAVYLCASSLVGGGVSTDTQYFGPGTRLTVL.

This chain links TRBV4-2 with TRBJ1-3, with D hard to call. The V gene lost 5 bases and the J gene lost 0 bases, with 17 bases spanning the gap. Germline V gene data show CDR1 as LGHNA and CDR2 as YNFKEQ. The CDR3 is 17 residues long. CDR3 region: CASSSRSSADSGNTIYF. The CDR3 DNA sequence: TGTGCCAGCAGCTCCCGATCGAGCGCCGACTCTGGAAACACCATATATTTT.

The chain carries TRBV6-4 and TRBJ1-4; D is unclear. V lost 2 bases and J 6 bases, leaving 10 bases between the germline ends. The CDR3 extends over 14 amino acids. Germline CDR1 and CDR2: MRHNA and SNTAGT. CDR3: CASSDRSWYEKLFF. In DNA, the CDR3 is TGTGCCAGCAGTGACAGGAGTTGGTATGAAAAACTGTTTTTT.

With respect to this clone: The sample holds other DNA sequences that translate to the same CDR3. J is TRBJ1-1 and V is TRBV18; no firm D call. Germline loops: CDR1 KGHSH, CDR2 LQKENI. Trimming shortened V by 2 bases and J by 5 bases, and 12 bases separated the two germline ends. The CDR3 has 14 residues. The CDR3 loop reads CASSPAARNTEAFF. CDR3 nucleotide sequence: TGTGCCAGCTCACCAGCGGCGAGGAATACTGAAGCTTTCTTT.

V usage is TRBV5-3 and J usage is TRBJ2-1; TRBD1 agrees at 9 bases. TRBV5-3 is an ORF; its function is uncertain. This CDR3 is 15 amino acids long. Trimming at V came to 4 bases and at J to 3 bases, leaving 5 bases not matched to a gene. This chain's CDR3 is CARSTGDRDYNEQFF. The CDR3 region has the DNA TGTGCCAGAAGCACCGGGGACAGGGACTACAATGAGCAGTTCTTC.

This clone was seen a handful of times. CDR3 sequence: CASSIDLGGYEQFF. CDR3 DNA sequence: TGTGCCAGTAGTATAGATCTGGGGGGCTATGAGCAGTTCTTC. The rearrangement joins TRBV19 to TRBJ2-1; TRBD1 or TRBD2 may be the D gene (6 bases each). The V gene lost 0 bases and the J gene lost 8 bases, with 11 bases spanning the gap. CDR1 is LNHDA and CDR2 is SQIVND in the germline V gene (reference sequence). This CDR3 has 14 amino acids.